What follows describes a single T cell receptor beta chain. The antigen it recognizes is unknown. Per-base quality was not reported, and no clone a single base away is much larger than it. The method was 5' RACE. The data were produced on an Illumina HiSeq 2500. The second PCR ran for about 6 to 11 cycles and used a J-beta primer mix along with a sample-barcoded 5' primer. A template-switch 5' adaptor carrying 12 random nucleotides introduced a unique molecular identifier onto each TCR beta cDNA molecule. At least 2.5 million CDR3-containing paired-end reads were obtained from each sample. First-strand cDNA was synthesized from all RNA with the Mint cDNA synthesis kit, primed by a TRBC-specific oligonucleotide. After uracil-DNA glycosylase treatment, a first 18-cycle PCR used universal primers M1SS and BC2_uni_R on all cDNA. The authors' analysis ran thus. For normalization, 1 million high-quality reads, each with a distinct molecular identifier, were randomly selected from each sample. Instead of being binned into consensus sequences, reads with shared molecular identifiers were discarded. CDR3 identification, clonotype clustering and error correction used MiTCR with a Q25 quality threshold and the strictest error-elimination algorithm. A nonparametric unseen species model using Euler transformation provided a lower-bound estimate of total TCR beta diversity. The public reads were quality trimmed at Q25 with fastp and then assembled into clones with MiXCR by TCRdb, keeping productive beta chains. Each record represents a unique CDR3 protein, reported with the most common genes and DNA among its rows. These V and J calls are TCRdb output, not the study's own analysis. The sample table records about 600,000 distinct CDR3 sequences; roughly 43% of these occur just once. The top ten hold 20% to 25% of the sample.

The CDR3 contains 16 residues, cysteine and phenylalanine counted. Only the CDR3 DNA stays, 48 bases, in frame from base 1. Based on the germline V gene, the CDR1 and CDR2 sequences are SGHTA and FQGNSA. Trimming removed 1 base from V and 5 bases from J, leaving 18 bases between the germline ends. The sample comes from a study of blood T cells in healthy people across ages (dated by TCRdb to the mid-2010s). Turning to the overall study: In model experiments, roughly one uniquely barcoded TCR beta cDNA molecule per two T cells was captured by template switching. The donors were divided into four age groups: young (average 16 years), middle-aged (roughly 42), aged (about 60) and long-lived (roughly 82). Using deep sequencing normalized with unique cDNA molecular identifiers, the study measured how TCR beta repertoire diversity changes with age. For two donors (one aged 18 to 29 and one aged 80 or older), the study analyzed two additional independent replicas of 1 million unique cDNA reads from the same blood draw. To avoid experimental bias, donors of different ages were distributed randomly across sequencing lanes. Findings and caveats that apply to the study as a whole: Observed TCR beta diversity correlated strongly with the percentage of naive T cells measured by flow cytometry. Total diversity estimates from one million sequenced T cells were considered lower bounds and underestimates. As age increased, observed TCR beta diversity per million T cells dropped in a roughly linear way, and a significant reduction was already evident by age roughly 40. Because donor CMV infection status was unknown, age-related changes in expanded clonotypes were potentially confounded. Since profiling was done on bulk unsorted PBMCs, naive and antigen-experienced compartments could not be conclusively compared. Compared with the aged group, more naive CD4+ T cells, fewer expanded clones and increased TCR diversity were shown by the long-lived group, suggesting age selection.

The donors were 40 or so Caucasian individuals from Russia, aged roughly 6 to 95 years, who were systemically healthy. Approximately 9.3 milliliters of peripheral blood were drawn from each donor into EDTA-treated Vacutainer tubes. Ficoll-Paque density-gradient centrifugation was used to isolate PBMCs, with at least 7 million per sample. Trizol reagent was used to extract total RNA from PBMCs, with at least 5 micrograms per sample. For every donor, flow cytometry on a PBMC aliquot measured the percentage of naive CD45RAhigh/CD27high T cells. The sample was blood. This receptor was taken from a man aged 80 or over in good health. The chain links TRBV7-2 with TRBJ2-7; the D segment might be TRBD1 or TRBD2, since each matches 5 bases. CDR3 reads: CASSLVVGWGSHEQYF. The nucleotide sequence is TGTGCCAGCAGCTTAGTAGTGGGCTGGGGGTCCCACGAGCAGTACTTC.